The clone carrying this T cell receptor (beta chain) was observed at least ten times. The CDR3 covers 16 residues. V dropped 1 base and J dropped 3 bases, with 15 bases sitting between them. TCRdb ran MiXCR on the 5' RACE reads and lists one entry per CDR3 protein. The table includes 9,400 or so distinct CDR3 sequences, approximately 15% detected once. The clonotype originates from a female donor with breast cancer. The sample consisted of memory CD4+ T cells sorted from blood. Documented subset: memory CD4+ T cells, CD4+CD45RO+CD25-. This chain links TRBV12-3 or TRBV12-4 with TRBJ1-1; D unclear. The CDR3 is CASSLVDGRGDTEAFF. CDR3 nucleotides: TGTGCCAGCAGTTTAGTTGATGGCAGAGGAGACACTGAAGCTTTCTTT.